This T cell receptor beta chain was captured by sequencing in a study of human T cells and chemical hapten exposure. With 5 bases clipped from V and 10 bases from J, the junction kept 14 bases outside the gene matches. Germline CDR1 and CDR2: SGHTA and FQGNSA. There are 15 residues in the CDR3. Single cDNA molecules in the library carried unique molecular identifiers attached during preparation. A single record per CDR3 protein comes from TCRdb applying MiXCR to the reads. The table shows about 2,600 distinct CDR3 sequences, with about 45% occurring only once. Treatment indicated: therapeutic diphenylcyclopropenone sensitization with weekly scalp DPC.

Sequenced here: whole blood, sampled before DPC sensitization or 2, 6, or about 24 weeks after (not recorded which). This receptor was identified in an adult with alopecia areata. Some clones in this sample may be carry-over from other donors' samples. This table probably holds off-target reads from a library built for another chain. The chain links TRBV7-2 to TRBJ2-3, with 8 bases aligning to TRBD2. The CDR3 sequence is CASSRPGREAPPQYF. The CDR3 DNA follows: TGTGCCAGCAGCCGGCCAGGGCGGGAGGCCCCCCCGCAGTATTTT.